The 19 T cell receptor beta chains listed next were all sequenced from one sample in a study of blood T cell repertoires in COVID-19 (TCRdb year 2020). The protocol used for the library was the immunoSEQ multiplex PCR assay. TCRdb took this table from immuneACCESS and kept in-frame rearrangements with V and J called. Such tables lack part of the clones; where checked against another copy, unresolved V genes explain under half of the gap, and the rest is unexplained. For this sample there are about 200,000 clones; around nine tenths appear just once. Around 1.5% of the sample comes from the top ten. Sequencing was carried out using peripheral blood. These receptors all come from a young man with active or convalescent COVID-19.

The chain couples TRBV5-5 to TRBJ1-3; 9 nucleotides line up with TRBD1. This CDR3 comprises 15 residues. J gave up 4 bases and V 5 bases, and 7 bases lay outside the gene matches. The V gene's germline CDR1 is SGHKS and CDR2 YYEKEE (reference sequence). In DNA, the CDR3 is TGTGCCAGCAGAACCGGGACAGGGATCGGAAACACCATATATTTT. It codes for CASRTGTGIGNTIYF.

The gene calls are TRBV5-1 and TRBJ1-1; 7 nucleotides agree with TRBD1. Germline CDR1 is SGHRS and CDR2 is YFSETQ. After removal of 0 bases from V and 3 bases from J, the junction contained 11 bases not matched to a gene. The CDR3 covers 17 residues. DNA for the CDR3: TGCGCCAGCAGCTTGGCCTCGACAGGGCGGTGGGACACTGAAGCTTTCTTT. Protein sequence: CASSLASTGRWDTEAFF.

The chain couples TRBV9 to TRBJ2-1, with D possibly being TRBD2 (6 bases). Trimming left V 0 bases short and J 10 bases short, with 11 bases between. Germline V gene lookup returns CDR1 SGDLS and CDR2 YYNGEE. The CDR3 runs 13 residues. CDR3 sequence (DNA): TGTGCCAGCAGCGTAGTTAGCGGAGGGGAGCAGTTCTTC. Its translation is CASSVVSGGEQFF. Complete variable domain (other parts from reference TRBV9 and TRBJ2-1): DSGVTQTPKHLITATGQRVTLRCSPRSGDLSVYWYQQSLDQGLQFLIQYYNGEERAKGNILERFSAQQFPDLHSELNLSSLELGDSALYFCASSVVSGGEQFFGPGTRLTVL.

The genes are TRBV7-6 and TRBJ1-5; weak D call: TRBD1 (6 bases). This CDR3 has 16 amino acids. Germline lookup yields CDR1 SGHVS and CDR2 FNYEAQ. Trimming took 5 bases from V and 4 from J, leaving 18 bases between them. The CDR3: CASSPLTGTANQPQHF. In DNA, the CDR3 is TGTGCCAGCAGCCCTTTAACAGGGACCGCTAATCAGCCCCAGCATTTT.

The chain joins TRBV2 to TRBJ2-7, with D perhaps TRBD2 (7 bases). V was shortened by 0 bases and J by 1 base, with 16 bases between the two germline ends. CDR1 is SNHLY, CDR2 FYNNEI, per germline. The CDR3 consists of 17 residues. The CDR3 protein is CASSEAEGGNLSYEQYF. DNA of the CDR3: TGTGCCAGCAGTGAAGCGGAGGGGGGGAACCTATCCTACGAGCAGTACTTC. The variable domain in full, with the rest retrieved from reference TRBV2 and TRBJ2-7, is EPEVTQTPSHQVTQMGQEVILRCVPISNHLYFYWYRQILGQKVEFLVSFYNNEISEKSEIFDDQFSVERPDGSNFTLKIRSTKLEDSAMYFCASSEAEGGNLSYEQYFGPGTRLTVT.

This sequence joins TRBV7-2 and TRBJ2-5; D is possibly TRBD1 (5 bases). Germline CDR1 SGHTA, CDR2 FQGNSA. V lost 2 bases, J lost 4 bases, and 17 bases lay in between. The CDR3 is made up of 16 amino acids. The CDR3 bases are TGTGCCAGCAGCTTAAGGGGTGGTCAGGGCGGAGAGACCCAGTACTTC. Amino acid sequence: CASSLRGGQGGETQYF.

The chain links TRBV15 to TRBJ1-1, with D perhaps TRBD1 (5 bases). The CDR3 loop spans 16 amino acids. Between the trimmed V and J ends, which lost 3 bases and 5 bases, there was a span of 19 bases. Per germline, CDR1 LNHNV and CDR2 YYDKDF (reference sequence). CDR3 protein: CATSRLRGTFYTEAFF. DNA of the CDR3: TGTGCCACCAGCAGGCTCAGAGGGACTTTCTATACTGAAGCTTTCTTT. The whole variable domain, filled in from reference TRBV15 and TRBJ1-1, reads DAMVIQNPRYQVTQFGKPVTLSCSQTLNHNVMYWYQQKSSQAPKLLFHYYDKDFNNEADTPDNFQSRRPNTSFCFLDIRSPGLGDTAMYLCATSRLRGTFYTEAFFGQGTRLTVV.

The chain carries TRBV7-3 and TRBJ2-1; the D is unclear. The V end lost 6 bases, the J end lost 2 bases, and 17 bases lay between the germline ends. CDR3 size: 16 residues. Germline-derived CDR1 and CDR2 are SGHTA and FQGTGA. CDR3 in DNA: TGTGCCAGCAGTCCTACCCCGGTGCTCCCCTACAATGAGCAGTTCTTC. This encodes CASSPTPVLPYNEQFF. Full variable domain (rest looked up from reference TRBV7-3 and TRBJ2-1): GAGVSQTPSNKVTEKGKYVELRCDPISGHTALYWYRQSLGQGPEFLIYFQGTGAADDSGLPNDRFFAVRPEGSVSTLKIQRTERGDSAVYLCASSPTPVLPYNEQFFGPGTRLTVL.

CDR3 DNA: TGTGCCAGCAGTGAATTCGCTAGGTCTACTGACACCGGGGAGCTGTTTTTT. It encodes CASSEFARSTDTGELFF. The gene calls are TRBV6-1 and TRBJ2-2, with unresolved D. Trimming removed 2 bases at V and 3 bases at J, with 16 bases between. CDR3 length: 17 residues. Per germline, CDR1 MNHNS and CDR2 SASEGT.

The rearrangement uses TRBV5-6 and TRBJ1-2; D not resolved. Germline V gene sequence: CDR1 SGHDT, CDR2 YYEEEE. The CDR3 is made up of 13 amino acids. Trimming cost V 4 bases and J 8 bases, with 15 bases left between them. The CDR3 DNA follows: TGTGCCAGCAGCCTGATAGGGCGGGTCGGCTACACCTTC. It specifies CASSLIGRVGYTF.

This clone was counted once. CDR3 sequence: CASSPAGTSYEQYF. In nucleotides, the CDR3 is TGTGCCAGCAGCCCAGCGGGGACCTCCTACGAGCAGTACTTC. The chain carries TRBV6-5 and TRBJ2-7, with 7 bases fitting TRBD2. The CDR3 sequence is 14 residues long. Germline assignment: CDR1 MNHEY and CDR2 SVGAGI. V was pared by 6 bases and J by 0 bases, with 5 bases of the junction left unmatched.

Only a few counts were recorded for this clone. This chain connects TRBV4-1 to TRBJ2-6; D call uncertain. Germline V gene lookup returns CDR1 MGHRA and CDR2 YSYEKL. This CDR3 comprises 19 residues. Trimming removed 2 bases from V and 0 bases from J, with 17 bases in between. The CDR3 DNA reads TGCGCCAGCAGCCAATTCCAGGCCCGGTTTCACTCTGGGGCCAACGTCCTGACTTTC. Translating it yields CASSQFQARFHSGANVLTF.

The gene calls are TRBV6-1 and TRBJ2-3; D perhaps matches TRBD2 (7 bases). The germline V gene encodes CDR1 MNHNS and CDR2 SASEGT. CDR3 length: 17 amino acids. V lost 2 bases and J lost 1, with 16 bases in between. CDR3 sequence (DNA): TGTGCCAGCAGTGAAATTTCGGGGGGCGGGGGCACAGATACGCAGTATTTT. Translating gives CASSEISGGGGTDTQYF.

With regard to this clone: This CDR3 is also generated by other DNA sequences in the sample. The gene calls are TRBV24-1 and TRBJ1-5; TRBD1 aligns across 8 bases. The junction had 8 bases not matched to a gene; V was cut back by 4 bases and J by 4 bases. Germline CDR1 is KGHDR and CDR2 is SFDVKD. CDR3 length: 16 residues. CDR3 sequence reads: CATSDPGTGGNQPQHF. The CDR3, as DNA: TGTGCCACCAGTGACCCTGGGACAGGCGGAAATCAGCCCCAGCATTTT.

The V and J genes are TRBV6-2 or TRBV6-3 and TRBJ2-5; a possible D gene is TRBD2 (5 bases). Deletions cut 7 bases from V and 5 bases from J, with 23 bases between. Germline V gene data show CDR1 as MNHEY and CDR2 as SVGEGT. The CDR3 consists of 16 residues. CDR3 sequence: CASTPYARVSGETQYF. DNA of the CDR3: TGTGCCAGCACCCCCTACGCGCGGGTGAGTGGGGAGACCCAGTACTTC.

The V gene is TRBV4-1, the J gene TRBJ2-7, with 10 bases matching TRBD2. CDR3 length equals 16 residues. Per the germline V gene, CDR1 is MGHRA and CDR2 is YSYEKL. V shed 2 bases, J shed 0 bases, and the junction held 4 bases outside the gene matches. The CDR3 DNA sequence: TGCGCCAGCAGCCAAAAGCGGGAGGGCCCCTCCTACGAGCAGTACTTC. Translation: CASSQKREGPSYEQYF.

This clone was counted a single time. CDR3 residues: CASSATGTSGYEQYF. Written as DNA, the CDR3 is TGCGCCAGCAGCGCGACCGGGACTAGCGGATACGAGCAGTACTTC. The chain couples TRBV5-1 to TRBJ2-7; 11 bases map to TRBD2. Trimming at V came to 4 bases and at J to 4 bases, leaving 7 bases not matched to a gene. CDR1 and CDR2 (germline): SGHRS, YFSETQ. The CDR3 length is 15 residues.

Here the CDR3 reads CATNPGTEKNKQFF. The CDR3 bases are TGTGCCACCAACCCGGGGACAGAAAAGAATAAGCAGTTCTTC. The genes are TRBV19 and TRBJ2-1; 7 bases fit TRBD1. The J segment lost 11 bases and the V segment lost 10 bases, leaving 17 bases of the junction unmatched. Germline-derived CDR1 and CDR2 are LNHDA and SQIVND (reference sequence). This CDR3 is built from 14 residues.

This sequence joins TRBV6-5 and TRBJ2-7; D is possibly TRBD2 (6 bases). Looked up from germline, CDR1 is MNHEY and CDR2 is SVGAGI. This CDR3 is 12 amino acids long. The V end was cut by 8 bases, the J end by 2 bases, with 10 bases between. The CDR3 nucleotides are TGTGCCAGCGGGAGGTGGGCCTACGAGCAGTACTTC. Its translation: CASGRWAYEQYF.